This T cell receptor (beta chain) was sequenced in a study of identical twins. General study results and limits: Invariant MAIT and iNKT cells may have partly biased zero-insertion analyses.

Addition of a universal primer site occurred through template switching, and cDNA carried unique molecular identifiers. TCRdb fed the 5' RACE reads into MiXCR, producing one record per CDR3 protein. The data contain around 250,000 distinct CDR3 sequences, roughly an eighth of them singletons. At least ten counts were recorded for this clonotype. Its cognate antigen is unknown. These data were also filed under a second study, of yellow fever vaccine responses in identical twins. From that report: Twins reportedly mounted vaccine T cell responses that seemed partly convergent, partly personalized.

The sequence was obtained from a young woman in good health. The sequenced sample was memory (CD45RO+) T cells sorted from blood.

Here the CDR3 DNA reads TGTGCCAGCAGTTTAAAGGGGGGCTACAATGAGCAGTTCTTC. The encoded protein is CASSLKGGYNEQFF. V and J are TRBV27 and TRBJ2-1; D possibly matches TRBD1 or TRBD2 (6 bases each). V was cut by 2 bases and J by 3 bases, with 8 bases left in between. This CDR3 comprises 14 residues. In germline, CDR1 is MNHEY, CDR2 SMNVEV (reference sequence).